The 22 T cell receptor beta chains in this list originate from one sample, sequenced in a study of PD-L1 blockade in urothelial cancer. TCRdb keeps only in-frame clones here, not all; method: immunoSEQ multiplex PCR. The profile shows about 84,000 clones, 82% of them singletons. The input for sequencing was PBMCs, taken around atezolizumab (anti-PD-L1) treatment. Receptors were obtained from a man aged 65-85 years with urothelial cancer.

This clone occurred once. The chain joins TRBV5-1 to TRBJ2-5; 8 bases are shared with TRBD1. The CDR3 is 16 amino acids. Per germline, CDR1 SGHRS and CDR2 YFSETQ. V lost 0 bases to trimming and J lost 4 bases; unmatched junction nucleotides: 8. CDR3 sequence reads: CASSLDDRGWVETQYF. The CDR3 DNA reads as TGCGCCAGCAGCTTGGACGACAGGGGATGGGTAGAGACCCAGTACTTC.

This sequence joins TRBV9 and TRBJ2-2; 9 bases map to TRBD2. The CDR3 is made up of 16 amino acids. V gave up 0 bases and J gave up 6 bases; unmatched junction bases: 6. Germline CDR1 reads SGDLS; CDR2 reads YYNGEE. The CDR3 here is CASSVVAGVFPGELFF. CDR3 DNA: TGTGCCAGCAGCGTAGTAGCGGGAGTATTTCCCGGGGAGCTGTTTTTT.

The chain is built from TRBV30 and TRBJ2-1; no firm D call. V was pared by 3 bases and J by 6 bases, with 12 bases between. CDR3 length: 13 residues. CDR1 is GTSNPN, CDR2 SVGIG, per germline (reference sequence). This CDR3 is CAWSVHNSNEQFF. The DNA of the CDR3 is TGTGCCTGGAGCGTCCACAACAGCAATGAGCAGTTCTTC.

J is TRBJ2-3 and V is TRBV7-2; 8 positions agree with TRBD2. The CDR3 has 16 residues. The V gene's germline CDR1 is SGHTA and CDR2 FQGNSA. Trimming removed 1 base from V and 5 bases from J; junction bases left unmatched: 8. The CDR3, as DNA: TGTGCCAGCAGCTTAGAATTGGCGGGGGGTTTAGATACGCAGTATTTT. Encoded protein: CASSLELAGGLDTQYF. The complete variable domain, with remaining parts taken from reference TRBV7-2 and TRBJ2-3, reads GAGVSQSPSNKVTEKGKDVELRCDPISGHTALYWYRQSLGQGLEFLIYFQGNSAPDKSGLPSDRFSAERTGGSVSTLTIQRTQQEDSAVYLCASSLELAGGLDTQYFGPGTRLTVL.

CDR3 sequence: CASSPGDRFEAFF. The CDR3 DNA reads TGTGCCAGCAGCCCTGGGGACAGATTTGAAGCTTTCTTT. This chain connects TRBV9 to TRBJ1-1, with TRBD1 matching over 7 bases. The V segment lost 4 bases and the J segment 7 bases; nucleotides outside the gene matches: 7. CDR1 is SGDLS, CDR2 YYNGEE, per germline. This CDR3 has 13 residues.

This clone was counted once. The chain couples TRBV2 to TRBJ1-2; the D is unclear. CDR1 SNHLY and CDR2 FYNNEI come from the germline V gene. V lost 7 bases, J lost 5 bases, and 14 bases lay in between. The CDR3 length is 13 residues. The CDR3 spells CASTPMREYGYTF. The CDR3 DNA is TGTGCCAGCACCCCGATGAGGGAGTATGGCTACACCTTC.

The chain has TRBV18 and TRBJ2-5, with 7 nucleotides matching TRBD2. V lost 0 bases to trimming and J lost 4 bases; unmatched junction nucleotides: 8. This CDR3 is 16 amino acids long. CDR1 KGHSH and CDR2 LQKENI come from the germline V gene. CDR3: CASSPPVGEGRETQYF. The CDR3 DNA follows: TGTGCCAGCTCACCACCGGTAGGGGAGGGTCGAGAGACCCAGTACTTC.

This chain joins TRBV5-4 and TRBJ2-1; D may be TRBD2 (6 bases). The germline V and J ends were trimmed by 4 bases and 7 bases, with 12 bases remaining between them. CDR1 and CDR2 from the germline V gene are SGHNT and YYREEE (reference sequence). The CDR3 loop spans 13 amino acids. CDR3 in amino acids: CASSGGGGNEQFF. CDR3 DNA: TGTGCCAGCAGCGGGGGAGGCGGGAATGAGCAGTTCTTC.

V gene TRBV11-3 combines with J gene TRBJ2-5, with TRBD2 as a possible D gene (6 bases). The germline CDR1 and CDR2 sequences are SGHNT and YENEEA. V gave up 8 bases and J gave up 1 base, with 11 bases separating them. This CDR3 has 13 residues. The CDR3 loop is CASRPGLQETQYF. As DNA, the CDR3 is TGTGCCAGCCGACCGGGACTCCAAGAGACCCAGTACTTC. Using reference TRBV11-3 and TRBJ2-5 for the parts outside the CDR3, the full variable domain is EAGVVQSPRYKIIEKKQPVAFWCNPISGHNTLYWYLQNLGQGPELLIRYENEEAVDDSQLPKDRFSAERLKGVDSTLKIQPAELGDSAVYLCASRPGLQETQYFGPGTRLLVL.

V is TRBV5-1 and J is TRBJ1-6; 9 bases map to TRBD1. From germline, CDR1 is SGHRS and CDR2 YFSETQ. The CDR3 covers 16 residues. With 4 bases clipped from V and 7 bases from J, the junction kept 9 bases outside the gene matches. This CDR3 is CASSLGTGSGNSPLHF. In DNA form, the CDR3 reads TGCGCCAGCAGCCTCGGGACAGGGTCGGGGAATTCACCCCTCCACTTT.

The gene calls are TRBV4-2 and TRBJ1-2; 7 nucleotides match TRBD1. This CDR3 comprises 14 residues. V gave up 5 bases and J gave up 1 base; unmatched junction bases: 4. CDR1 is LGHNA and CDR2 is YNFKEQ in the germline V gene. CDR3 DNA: TGTGCCAGCAGCGAGGGGGCCTTTAACTATGGCTACACCTTC. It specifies CASSEGAFNYGYTF.

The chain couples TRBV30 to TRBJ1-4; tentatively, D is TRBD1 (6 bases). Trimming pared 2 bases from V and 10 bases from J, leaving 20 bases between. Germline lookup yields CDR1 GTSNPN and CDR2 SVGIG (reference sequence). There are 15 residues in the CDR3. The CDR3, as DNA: TGTGCCTGGAGTCCTCCCCGGGTCGTAGGGGGAAAACTGTTTTTT. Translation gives CAWSPPRVVGGKLFF. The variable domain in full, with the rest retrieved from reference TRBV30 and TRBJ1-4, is SQTIHQWPATLVQPVGSPLSLECTVEGTSNPNLYWYRQAAGRGLQLLFYSVGIGQISSEVPQNLSASRPQDRQFILSSKKLLLSDSGFYLCAWSPPRVVGGKLFFGSGTQLSVL.

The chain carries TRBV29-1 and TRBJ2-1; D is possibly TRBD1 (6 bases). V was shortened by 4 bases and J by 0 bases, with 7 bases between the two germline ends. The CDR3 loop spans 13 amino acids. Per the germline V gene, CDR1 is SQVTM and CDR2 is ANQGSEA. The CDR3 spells CSVGTDSYNEQFF. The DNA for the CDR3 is TGCAGCGTTGGGACAGACTCCTACAATGAGCAGTTCTTC.

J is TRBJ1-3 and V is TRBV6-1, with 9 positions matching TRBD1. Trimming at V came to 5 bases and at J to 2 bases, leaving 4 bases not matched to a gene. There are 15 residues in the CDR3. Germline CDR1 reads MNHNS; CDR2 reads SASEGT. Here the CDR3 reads CASSLWTGAGNTIYF. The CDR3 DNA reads TGTGCCAGCAGTCTATGGACAGGGGCTGGAAACACCATATATTTT.

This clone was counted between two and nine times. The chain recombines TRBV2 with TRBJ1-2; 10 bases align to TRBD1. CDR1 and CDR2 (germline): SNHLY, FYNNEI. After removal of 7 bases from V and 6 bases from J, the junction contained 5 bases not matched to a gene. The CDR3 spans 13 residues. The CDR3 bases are TGTGCCAGCACCCGGGACAGGGGTCATGGCTACACCTTC. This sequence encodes CASTRDRGHGYTF.

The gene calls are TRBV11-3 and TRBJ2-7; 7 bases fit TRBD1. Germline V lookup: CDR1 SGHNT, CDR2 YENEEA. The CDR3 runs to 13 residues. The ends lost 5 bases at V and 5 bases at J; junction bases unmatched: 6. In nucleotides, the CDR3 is TGTGCCAGCAGCGAGCGACAGGGCCACGAGCAGTACTTC. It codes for CASSERQGHEQYF.

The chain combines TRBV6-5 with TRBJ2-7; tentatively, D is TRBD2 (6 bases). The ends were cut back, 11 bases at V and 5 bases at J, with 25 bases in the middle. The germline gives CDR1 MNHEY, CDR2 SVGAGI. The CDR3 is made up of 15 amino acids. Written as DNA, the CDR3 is TGTGCCTCCCAGATACGGCGGCAGGGAGGACACGAGCAGTACTTC. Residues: CASQIRRQGGHEQYF.

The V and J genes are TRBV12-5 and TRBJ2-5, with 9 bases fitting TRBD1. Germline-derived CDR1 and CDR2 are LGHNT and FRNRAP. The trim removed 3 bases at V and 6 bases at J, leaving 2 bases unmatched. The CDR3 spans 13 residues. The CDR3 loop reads CASGFGQGKTQYF. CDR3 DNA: TGTGCTAGTGGTTTCGGACAGGGGAAGACCCAGTACTTC.

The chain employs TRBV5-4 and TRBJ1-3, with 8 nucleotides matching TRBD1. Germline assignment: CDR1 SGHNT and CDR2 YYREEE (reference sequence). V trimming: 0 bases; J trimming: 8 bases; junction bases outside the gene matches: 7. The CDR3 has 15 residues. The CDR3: CASSLGQGAGDTIYF. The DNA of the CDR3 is TGTGCCAGCAGCTTGGGGCAGGGGGCCGGAGACACCATATATTTT.

CDR3 DNA sequence: TGCGCCAGCAAAGGCCAGGGTTCTGAAGCTTTCTTT. Translating gives CASKGQGSEAFF. The rearrangement links TRBV23-1 to TRBJ1-1, with D possibly TRBD1 on 5 matching bases. TRBV23-1 is treated as an ORF (open reading frame) with a function not yet certain. The CDR3 runs to 12 residues. V lost 7 bases to trimming and J lost 6 bases, with 12 bases between them.

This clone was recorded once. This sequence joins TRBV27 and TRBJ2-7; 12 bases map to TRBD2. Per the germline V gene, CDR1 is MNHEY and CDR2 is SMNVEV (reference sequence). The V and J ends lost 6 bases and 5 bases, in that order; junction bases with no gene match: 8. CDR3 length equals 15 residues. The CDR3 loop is CASSSGLAGINEQYF. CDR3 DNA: TGTGCCAGCAGCTCAGGACTAGCGGGGATTAACGAGCAGTACTTC.

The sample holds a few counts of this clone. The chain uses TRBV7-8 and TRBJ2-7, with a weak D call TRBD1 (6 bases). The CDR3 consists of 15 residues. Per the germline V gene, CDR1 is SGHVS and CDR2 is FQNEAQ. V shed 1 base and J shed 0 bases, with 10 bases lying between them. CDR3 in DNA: TGTGCCAGCAGCTTAGTGCAGGGGCCCTCCTACGAGCAGTACTTC. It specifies CASSLVQGPSYEQYF.